The table lists the clone carrying this T cell receptor (beta chain) with a few counts. There are 15 residues in the CDR3. Germline V gives CDR1 WSHSY, CDR2 SAAADI. With 5 bases clipped from V and 0 bases from J, the junction kept 5 bases outside the gene matches. The sample originates from a study of blood T cell repertoires in COVID-19. Study details: T cells, B-cell-depleted T cells, or PBMCs supplied cDNA or gDNA.

In the original workflow: Amplifying reference gene primers gave estimates of nucleated cell counts. TCRdb keeps only in-frame clones here, not all; method: immunoSEQ multiplex PCR. V, J and clone size reflect that table, while D and trimming were determined from the DNA. The data show 120,000 or so clones, roughly 86% seen once. The sample comprised peripheral blood. The TCR sequence derives from a woman in her sixties with acute or convalescent COVID-19. The chain couples TRBV10-2 to TRBJ2-7, with 9 bases lining up with TRBD2. CDR3 region: CASSSIAGASYEQYV. For the CDR3, the DNA is TGCGCCAGCAGTTCTATAGCGGGGGCCTCCTACGAGCAGTACGTC.